The clone carrying this T cell receptor beta chain was observed a handful of times. Its antigen remains unknown. The data belong to a study of T cells in localized non-small cell lung cancer. TCRdb's table, derived via immunoSEQ multiplex PCR, lists solely in-frame clones and lacks some. The repertoire holds tens of thousands of clones, with roughly 92% as singletons. The germline gives CDR1 SEHNR, CDR2 FQNEAQ (reference sequence). The CDR3 has 13 residues. Trimming took 5 bases from V and 8 from J, leaving 16 bases between them. Study-wide results and caveats: Uninvolved adjacent lung had the highest recorded T cell clonality, with tumor below it.

This specimen consisted of peripheral blood, obtained before any cancer treatment. V and J are TRBV7-9 and TRBJ2-7; TRBD2 might be the D (5 bases). This TCR derives from a woman aged 40-69 years with stage I lung adenocarcinoma. CDR3 nucleotides: TGTGCCAGCAGCACCCAAAGGGAGTTCAAGCAGTACTTC. It yields the protein CASSTQREFKQYF.